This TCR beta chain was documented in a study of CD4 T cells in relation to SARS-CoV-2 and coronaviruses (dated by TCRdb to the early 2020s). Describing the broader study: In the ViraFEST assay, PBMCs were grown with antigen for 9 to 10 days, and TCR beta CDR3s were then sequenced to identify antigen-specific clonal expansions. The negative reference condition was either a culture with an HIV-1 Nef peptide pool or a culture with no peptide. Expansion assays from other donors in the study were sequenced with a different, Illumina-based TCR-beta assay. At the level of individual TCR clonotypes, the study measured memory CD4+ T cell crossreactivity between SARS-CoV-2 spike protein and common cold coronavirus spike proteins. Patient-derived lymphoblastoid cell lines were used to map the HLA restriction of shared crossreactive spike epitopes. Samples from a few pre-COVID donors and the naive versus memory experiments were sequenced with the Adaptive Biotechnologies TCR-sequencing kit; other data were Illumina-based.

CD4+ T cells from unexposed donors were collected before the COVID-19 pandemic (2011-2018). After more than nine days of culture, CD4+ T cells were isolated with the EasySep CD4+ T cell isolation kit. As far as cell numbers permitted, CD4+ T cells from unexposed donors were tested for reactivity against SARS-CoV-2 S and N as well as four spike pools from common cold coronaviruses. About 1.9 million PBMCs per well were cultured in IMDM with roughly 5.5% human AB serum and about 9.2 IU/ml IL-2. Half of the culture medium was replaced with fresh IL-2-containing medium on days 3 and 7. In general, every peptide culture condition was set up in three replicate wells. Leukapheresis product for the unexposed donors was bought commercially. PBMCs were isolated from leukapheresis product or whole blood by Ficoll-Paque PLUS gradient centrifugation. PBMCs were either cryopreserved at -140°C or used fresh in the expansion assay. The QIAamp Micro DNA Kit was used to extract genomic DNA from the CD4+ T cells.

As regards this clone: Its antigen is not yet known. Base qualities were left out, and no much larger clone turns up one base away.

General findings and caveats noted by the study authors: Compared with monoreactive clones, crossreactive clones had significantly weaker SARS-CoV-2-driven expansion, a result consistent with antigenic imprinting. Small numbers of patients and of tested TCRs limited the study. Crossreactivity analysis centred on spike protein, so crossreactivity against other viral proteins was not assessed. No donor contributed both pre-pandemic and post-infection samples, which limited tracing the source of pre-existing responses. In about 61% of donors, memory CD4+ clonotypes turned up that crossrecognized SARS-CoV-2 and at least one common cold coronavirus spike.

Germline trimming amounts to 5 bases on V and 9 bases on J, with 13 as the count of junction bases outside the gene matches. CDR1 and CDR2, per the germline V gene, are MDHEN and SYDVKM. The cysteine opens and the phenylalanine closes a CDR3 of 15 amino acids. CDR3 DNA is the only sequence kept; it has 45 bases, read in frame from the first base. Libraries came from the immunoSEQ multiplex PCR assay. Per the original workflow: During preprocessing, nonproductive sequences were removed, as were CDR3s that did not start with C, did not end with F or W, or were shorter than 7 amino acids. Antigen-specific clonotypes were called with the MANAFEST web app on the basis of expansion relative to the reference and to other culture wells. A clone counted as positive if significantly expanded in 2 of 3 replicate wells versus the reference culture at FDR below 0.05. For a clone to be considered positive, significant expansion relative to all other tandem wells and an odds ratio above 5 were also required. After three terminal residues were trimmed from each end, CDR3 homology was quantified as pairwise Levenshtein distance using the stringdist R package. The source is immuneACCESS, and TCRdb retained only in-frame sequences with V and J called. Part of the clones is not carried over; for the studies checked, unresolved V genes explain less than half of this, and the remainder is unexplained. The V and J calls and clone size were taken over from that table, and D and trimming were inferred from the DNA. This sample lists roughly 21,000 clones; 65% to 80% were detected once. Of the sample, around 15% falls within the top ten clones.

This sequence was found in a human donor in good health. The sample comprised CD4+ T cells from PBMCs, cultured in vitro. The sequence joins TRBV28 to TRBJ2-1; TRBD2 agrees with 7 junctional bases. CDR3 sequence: CASSPPGGRKGEQFF. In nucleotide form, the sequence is TGTGCCAGCAGTCCCCCGGGCGGGAGAAAAGGTGAGCAGTTCTTC.